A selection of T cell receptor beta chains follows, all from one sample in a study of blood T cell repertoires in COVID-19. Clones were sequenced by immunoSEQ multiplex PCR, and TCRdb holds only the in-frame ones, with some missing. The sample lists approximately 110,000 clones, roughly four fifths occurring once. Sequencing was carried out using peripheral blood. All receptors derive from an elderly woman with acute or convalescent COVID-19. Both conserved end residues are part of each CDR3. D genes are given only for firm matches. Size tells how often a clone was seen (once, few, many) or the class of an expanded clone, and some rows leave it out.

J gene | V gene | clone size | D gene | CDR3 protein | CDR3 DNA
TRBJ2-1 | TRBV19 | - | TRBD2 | CASSNRREGYNEQFF | TGTGCCAGTAGTAACCGGCGGGAGGGCTACAATGAGCAGTTCTTC
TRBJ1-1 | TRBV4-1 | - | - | CASSQGQGLGTEAFF | TGCGCCAGCAGCCAAGGGCAGGGGCTGGGCACTGAAGCTTTCTTT
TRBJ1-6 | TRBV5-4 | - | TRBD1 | CASFYRGINSPLHF | TGTGCCAGCTTTTACAGGGGAATCAATTCACCCCTCCACTTT
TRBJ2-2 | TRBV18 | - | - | CASSPFDGFNTGELFF | TGTGCCAGCTCACCCTTTGACGGGTTCAACACCGGGGAGCTGTTTTTT
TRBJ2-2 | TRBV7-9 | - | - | CASSLIGRGTGELFF | TGTGCCAGCAGCTTAATCGGGAGAGGTACCGGGGAGCTGTTTTTT
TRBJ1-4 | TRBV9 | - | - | CASSVGTLVNEKLFF | TGTGCCAGCAGCGTAGGGACATTGGTTAATGAAAAACTGTTTTTT
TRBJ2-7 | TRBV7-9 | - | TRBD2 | CASSLALAGLVVQYF | TGTGCCAGCAGCTTAGCACTAGCGGGATTAGTCGTCCAGTACTTC
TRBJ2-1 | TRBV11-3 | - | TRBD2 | CASSLSGNNEQFF | TGTGCCAGCAGTCTAAGCGGGAACAATGAGCAGTTCTTC
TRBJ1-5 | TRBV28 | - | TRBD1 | CASSDRTGAPGQPQHF | TGTGCCAGCAGTGATAGGACAGGGGCCCCGGGTCAGCCCCAGCATTTT
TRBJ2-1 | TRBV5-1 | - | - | CASSPWTENEQFF | TGCGCCAGCAGCCCCTGGACAGAGAATGAGCAGTTCTTC
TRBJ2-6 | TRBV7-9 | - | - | CASSRSSGANVLTF | TGTGCCAGCAGCCGGAGCTCTGGGGCCAACGTCCTGACTTTC
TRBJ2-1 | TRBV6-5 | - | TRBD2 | CASRGLAGNEQFF | TGTGCCAGCAGAGGACTAGCAGGCAATGAGCAGTTCTTC
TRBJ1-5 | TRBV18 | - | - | CASSLTGPGQPQHF | TGTGCCAGCTCCCTCACAGGGCCGGGGCAGCCCCAGCATTTT
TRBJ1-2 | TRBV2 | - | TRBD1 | CASSGGTGNYGYTF | TGTGCCAGCAGTGGAGGGACAGGGAACTATGGCTACACCTTC
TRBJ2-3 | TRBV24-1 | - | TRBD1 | CATSADRGLTDTQYF | TGTGCCACCAGTGCGGACAGGGGGCTTACAGATACGCAGTATTTT
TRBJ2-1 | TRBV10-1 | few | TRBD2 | CASSGTSTYNEQFF | TGCGCCAGCTCGGGGACTAGCACTTACAATGAGCAGTTCTTC
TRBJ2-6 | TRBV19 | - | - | CASSRSQFFSGANVLTF | TGTGCCAGTAGTCGGTCGCAATTTTTCTCTGGGGCCAACGTCCTGACTTTC
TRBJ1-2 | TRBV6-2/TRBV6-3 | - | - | CASSDSGTRYGYTF | TGTGCCAGCAGTGATTCCGGGACACGCTATGGCTACACCTTC
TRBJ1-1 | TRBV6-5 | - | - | CASRGTGFPEAFF | TGTGCCAGCAGGGGAACAGGGTTCCCTGAAGCTTTCTTT
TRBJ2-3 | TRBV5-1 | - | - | CASSYLEGGSTDTQYF | TGCGCCAGCAGCTACTTGGAGGGCGGGAGCACAGATACGCAGTATTTT
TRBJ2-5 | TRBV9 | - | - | CASSTDREETQYF | TGTGCCAGCAGCACGGACAGAGAAGAGACCCAGTACTTC
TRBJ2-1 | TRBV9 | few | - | CASSTTGLPSSYNEQFF | TGTGCCAGCAGCACAACGGGACTGCCGAGCTCCTACAATGAGCAGTTCTTC
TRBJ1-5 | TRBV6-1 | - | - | CASSEGGGHQPQHF | TGTGCCAGCAGTGAAGGGGGGGGGCATCAGCCCCAGCATTTT
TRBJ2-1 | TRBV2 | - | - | CASQKVRVYNEQFF | TGTGCCAGTCAGAAAGTCAGGGTATACAATGAGCAGTTCTTC
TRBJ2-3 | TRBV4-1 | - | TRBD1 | CASSQVGRTGSTDTQYF | TGCGCCAGCAGCCAAGTAGGGCGGACAGGTTCCACAGATACGCAGTATTTT
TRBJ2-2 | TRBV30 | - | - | CAWSVQVGGVTGELFF | TGTGCCTGGAGTGTACAGGTGGGAGGTGTTACCGGGGAGCTGTTTTTT
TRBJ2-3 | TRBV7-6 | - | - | CASSPVGSEVYTDTQYF | TGTGCCAGCAGCCCCGTGGGGAGTGAAGTGTACACAGATACGCAGTATTTT
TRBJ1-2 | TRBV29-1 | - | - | CSARRASGYTF | TGCAGCGCCAGGAGGGCGAGCGGCTACACCTTC
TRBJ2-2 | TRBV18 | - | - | CASSPKNTGELFF | TGTGCCAGCTCACCTAAAAACACCGGGGAGCTGTTTTTT
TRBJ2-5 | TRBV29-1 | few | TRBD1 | CSAGQGVETQYF | TGCAGCGCTGGACAGGGGGTGGAGACCCAGTACTTC
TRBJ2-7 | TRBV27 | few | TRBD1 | CASSLLGTDRGEQYF | TGTGCCAGCAGTTTGCTGGGCACCGACAGGGGAGAGCAGTACTTC
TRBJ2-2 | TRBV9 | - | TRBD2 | CASSPRLAGVTGELFF | TGTGCCAGCAGCCCTCGACTAGCGGGGGTCACCGGGGAGCTGTTTTTT
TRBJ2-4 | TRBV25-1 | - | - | CASSDPGSAKNIQYF | TGTGCCAGCAGTGACCCGGGTTCTGCCAAAAACATTCAGTACTTC
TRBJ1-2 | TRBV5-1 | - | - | CASSLTQDGYTF | TGCGCCAGCAGTCTTACACAAGATGGCTACACCTTC
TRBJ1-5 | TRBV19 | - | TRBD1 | CASSTFTGELGAQHF | TGTGCCAGTAGTACCTTTACAGGGGAGCTTGGGGCCCAGCATTTT
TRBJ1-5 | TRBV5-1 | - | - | CASSVGDFNQPQHF | TGCGCCAGCAGCGTGGGGGACTTTAATCAGCCCCAGCATTTT
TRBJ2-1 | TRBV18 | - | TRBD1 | CASSPSWDSGNEQFF | TGTGCCAGCTCACCCAGCTGGGACAGTGGTAATGAGCAGTTCTTC
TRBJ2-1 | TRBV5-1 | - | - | CASSLADLGSYNEQFF | TGCGCCAGCAGCTTGGCCGATCTAGGTTCCTACAATGAGCAGTTCTTC
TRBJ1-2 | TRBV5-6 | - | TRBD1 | CASSSGQAFFDYGYTF | TGTGCCAGCAGTTCAGGACAGGCCTTCTTCGACTATGGCTACACCTTC
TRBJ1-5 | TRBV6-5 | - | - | CASSRQVGQPQHF | TGTGCCAGCAGCCGACAGGTTGGTCAGCCCCAGCATTTT
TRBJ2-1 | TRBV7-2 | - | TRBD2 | CASSLGGGYSYNEQFF | TGTGCCAGCAGCTTAGGGGGGGGATACTCCTACAATGAGCAGTTCTTC
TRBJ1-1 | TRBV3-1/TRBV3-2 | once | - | CASSQGTSRRNTEAFF | TGTGCCAGCAGCCAAGGAACATCTCGGAGGAACACTGAAGCTTTCTTT
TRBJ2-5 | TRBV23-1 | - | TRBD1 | CASIFPGQHQETQYF | TGCGCCAGCATATTCCCGGGACAGCACCAAGAGACCCAGTACTTC
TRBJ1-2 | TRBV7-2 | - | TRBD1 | CASSQGPGQIYGYTF | TGTGCCAGCAGCCAAGGTCCGGGACAGATCTATGGCTACACCTTC
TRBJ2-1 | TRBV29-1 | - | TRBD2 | CSVEGSGRANEQFF | TGCAGCGTTGAAGGGAGCGGGAGGGCCAATGAGCAGTTCTTC
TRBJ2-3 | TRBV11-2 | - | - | CASSLDGAATDTQYF | TGTGCCAGCAGCTTAGACGGCGCGGCCACAGATACGCAGTATTTT
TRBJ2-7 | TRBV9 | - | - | CASSVGITEREQYF | TGTGCCAGCAGCGTAGGAATAACAGAGAGAGAGCAGTACTTC
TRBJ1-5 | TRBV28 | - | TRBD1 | CASTGTGGAFINKPQHF | TGTGCCAGCACTGGGACAGGGGGCGCGTTTATTAACAAGCCCCAGCATTTT